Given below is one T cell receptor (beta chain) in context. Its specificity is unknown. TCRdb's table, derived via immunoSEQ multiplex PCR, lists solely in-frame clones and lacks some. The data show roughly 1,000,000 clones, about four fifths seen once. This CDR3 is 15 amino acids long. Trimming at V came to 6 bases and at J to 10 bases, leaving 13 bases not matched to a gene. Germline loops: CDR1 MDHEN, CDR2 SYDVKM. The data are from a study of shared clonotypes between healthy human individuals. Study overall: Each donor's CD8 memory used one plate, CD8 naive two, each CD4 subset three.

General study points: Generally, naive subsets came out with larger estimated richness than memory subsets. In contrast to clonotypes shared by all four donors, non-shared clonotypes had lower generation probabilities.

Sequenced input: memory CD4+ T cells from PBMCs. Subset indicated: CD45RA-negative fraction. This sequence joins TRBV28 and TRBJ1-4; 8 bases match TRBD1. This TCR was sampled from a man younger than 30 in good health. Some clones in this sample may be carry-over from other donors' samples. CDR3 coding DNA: TGTGCCAGCAGCGGACCCACCGGACAGGGCGGAAAACTGTTTTTT. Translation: CASSGPTGQGGKLFF.